Shown below are 20 T cell receptor beta chains from a single sample sequenced in a study of PD-L1 blockade in urothelial cancer. Generated by immunoSEQ multiplex PCR, the TCRdb table keeps only in-frame clones and is missing some. The data contain more than 45,000 clones, approximately 85% of them singletons. Time point defined: pretreatment peripheral blood. Sequenced here: PBMCs, sampled around atezolizumab (anti-PD-L1) treatment. Receptors originate from a man aged 50-59 years with urothelial cancer.

This clone turned up a few times. This chain uses TRBV11-2 with TRBJ2-7, with D uncertain. V was pared by 1 base and J by 6 bases, with 7 bases between. Germline V gene data show CDR1 as SGHAT and CDR2 as FQNNGV. CDR3 length equals 12 residues. This chain's CDR3 is CASSLGQAEQYV. DNA for the CDR3: TGTGCCAGCAGCTTAGGCCAGGCCGAGCAGTACGTC.

Here the CDR3 DNA reads TGCGCCAGCAGTTACGGGGGGGAGCTGTTTTTT. Its protein product is CASSYGGELFF. The rearrangement uses TRBV10-2 and TRBJ2-2; D gene unclear. CDR1 WSHSY and CDR2 SAAADI come from the germline V gene. CDR3 size: 11 residues. V lost 5 bases and J lost 8, with 6 bases in between.

The table lists this clone with a few counts. This chain uses TRBV28 with TRBJ1-1; D possibly corresponds to TRBD1 (5 bases). Germline values: CDR1 MDHEN, CDR2 SYDVKM. CDR3 length: 14 residues. Trimming cost V 5 bases and J 5 bases, with 15 bases left between them. Written as DNA, the CDR3 is TGTGCCAGCAGTGCTGGGGGGGGACGTACTGAAGCTTTCTTT. Residues: CASSAGGGRTEAFF.

The chain is built from TRBV11-1 and TRBJ2-3, with D maybe TRBD2 (7 bases). Between the trimmed V and J ends, which lost 5 bases and 8 bases, there was a span of 23 bases. The germline CDR1 and CDR2 sequences are SGHAT and FQDESV (reference sequence). CDR3 length: 16 residues. CDR3 protein: CASSAQRGGVVGTQYF. CDR3 DNA sequence: TGTGCCAGCAGCGCCCAGCGAGGGGGGGTAGTCGGTACGCAGTATTTT.

The chain couples TRBV6-6 to TRBJ2-3; D remains unclear. V lost 7 bases to trimming and J lost 2 bases, with 4 bases between them. The V gene's germline CDR1 is MNHNY and CDR2 SVGAGI (reference sequence). The CDR3 sequence is 11 residues long. The CDR3 sequence: CASTFTDTQYF. DNA for the CDR3: TGTGCCAGCACGTTCACAGATACGCAGTATTTT.

This clone was found once. Here the CDR3 reads CASSLAGTRTEAFF. The CDR3 DNA reads TGTGCCAGCAGCTTAGCCGGGACAAGAACTGAAGCTTTCTTT. The chain has TRBV7-3 and TRBJ1-1; maybe TRBD1 (6 bases). Per the germline V gene, CDR1 is SGHTA and CDR2 is FQGTGA. There are 14 residues in the CDR3. V was clipped by 2 bases and J by 5 bases, with 12 bases between them. Filled out from reference TRBV7-3 and TRBJ1-1, the complete variable domain reads GAGVSQTPSNKVTEKGKYVELRCDPISGHTALYWYRQSLGQGPEFLIYFQGTGAADDSGLPNDRFFAVRPEGSVSTLKIQRTERGDSAVYLCASSLAGTRTEAFFGQGTRLTVV.

This clone was observed once. The chain uses TRBV7-2 and TRBJ2-2; no firm D call. The germline V and J ends were trimmed by 4 bases and 0 bases, with 3 bases remaining between them. This CDR3 has 13 amino acids. Germline V gene data show CDR1 as SGHTA and CDR2 as FQGNSA. In DNA, the CDR3 is TGTGCCAGCAGCTCTCCGAACACCGGGGAGCTGTTTTTT. Residues: CASSSPNTGELFF.

This clone has only a few counts. V is TRBV2 and J is TRBJ2-2, with a possible D match to TRBD1 (5 bases). This CDR3 region has 15 residues. Germline-derived CDR1 and CDR2 are SNHLY and FYNNEI. Trimming stripped 6 bases from V and 2 bases from J, with 13 bases between. In DNA, the CDR3 is TGTGCCAGCAGAAAGACAGAGCACAACACCGGGGAGCTGTTTTTT. It encodes CASRKTEHNTGELFF.

The V and J genes are TRBV28 and TRBJ1-1; D not resolved. Per germline, CDR1 MDHEN and CDR2 SYDVKM. The CDR3 is made up of 14 amino acids. Between the trimmed V and J ends, which lost 9 bases and 4 bases, there was a span of 18 bases. The CDR3 DNA follows: TGTGCCAGTGAAGCGTCACTGACGATCACTGAAGCTTTCTTT. This translates into CASEASLTITEAFF.

The genes are TRBV29-1 and TRBJ2-7; TRBD1 is a possible D gene (5 bases). In germline, CDR1 is SQVTM, CDR2 ANQGSEA. V lost 7 bases and J lost 6, with 19 bases in between. The CDR3 extends over 13 amino acids. CDR3 nucleotide sequence: TGCAGCGGCTCGACAGCCGGTTGGGCCGAGCAGTACTTC. Residues: CSGSTAGWAEQYF.

The chain carries TRBV28 and TRBJ1-2; 7 bases match TRBD1. The CDR3 length is 13 residues. CDR1 is MDHEN, CDR2 SYDVKM, per germline. The J segment lost 7 bases and the V segment lost 9 bases, leaving 11 bases of the junction unmatched. CDR3 residues: CASTQGQRSGYTF. The CDR3 DNA reads as TGTGCCAGTACCCAGGGACAGCGTTCTGGCTACACCTTC.

The chain is built from TRBV5-1 and TRBJ1-1; no reliable D call. With 2 bases removed from V and 0 bases from J, the gap between germline ends came to 20 bases. CDR1 and CDR2 from the germline V gene are SGHRS and YFSETQ. This CDR3 has 18 amino acids. The CDR3 DNA reads TGCGCCAGCAGCTTCTCCCCGGGGATCACAATTATGAACACTGAAGCTTTCTTT. Translation gives CASSFSPGITIMNTEAFF. Complete variable domain (other parts from reference TRBV5-1 and TRBJ1-1): KAGVTQTPRYLIKTRGQQVTLSCSPISGHRSVSWYQQTPGQGLQFLFEYFSETQRNKGNFPGRFSGRQFSNSRSEMNVSTLELGDSALYLCASSFSPGITIMNTEAFFGQGTRLTVV.

The rearrangement joins TRBV30 to TRBJ1-4; D not resolved. V was clipped by 1 base and J by 0 bases, with 12 bases between them. The germline V gene has CDR1 GTSNPN and CDR2 SVGIG (reference sequence). CDR3 size: 16 residues. The CDR3 DNA reads TGTGCCTGGAGTGCCGGGATTTCTACAACTAATGAAAAACTGTTTTTT. Its translation: CAWSAGISTTNEKLFF.

The J gene is TRBJ2-7, the V gene TRBV5-1; 7 bases match TRBD2. The V segment lost 3 bases and the J segment 0 bases; nucleotides outside the gene matches: 6. CDR1 is SGHRS and CDR2 is YFSETQ in the germline V gene. This CDR3 spans 15 amino acids. The CDR3 loop is CASSSRGVSSYEQYF. CDR3 bases: TGCGCCAGCAGCTCTCGGGGGGTTAGCTCCTACGAGCAGTACTTC.

The chain recombines TRBV2 with TRBJ2-5; 12 bases map to TRBD2. The CDR3 is made up of 16 amino acids. CDR1 is SNHLY and CDR2 is FYNNEI in the germline V gene. Trimming at V came to 2 bases and at J to 2 bases, leaving 3 bases not matched to a gene. CDR3 DNA sequence: TGTGCCAGCAGTGAAAGTACTAGCGGGGGGCAAGAGACCCAGTACTTC. Protein sequence: CASSESTSGGQETQYF.

This clone appeared a few times. CDR3 coding DNA: TGTGCCAGCAGCCCCCTACCGGGGGGGTACGAGCAGTACGTC. This sequence encodes CASSPLPGGYEQYV. J is TRBJ2-7 and V is TRBV7-2; 8 bases match TRBD2. Germline CDR1 reads SGHTA; CDR2 reads FQGNSA. The trim removed 5 bases at V and 4 bases at J, leaving 7 bases unmatched. The CDR3 sequence is 14 residues long.

The rearrangement links TRBV29-1 to TRBJ2-7; 7 bases agree with TRBD2. CDR1 and CDR2 from the germline V gene are SQVTM and ANQGSEA. The V and J ends lost 4 bases and 4 bases, in that order; junction bases with no gene match: 10. The CDR3 spans 14 residues. CDR3 bases: TGCAGCGTTGTCAGGCAGGGACTATTTTACGAGCAGTACTTC. Translated, it gives CSVVRQGLFYEQYF.

The CDR3 DNA sequence: TGTGCCAGCAGCCCGCCAGGGACTAGAACAGATACGCAGTATTTT. Its translation: CASSPPGTRTDTQYF. The chain is built from TRBV14 and TRBJ2-3; 8 bases match TRBD2. The junction had 6 bases not matched to a gene; V was cut back by 4 bases and J by 3 bases. Germline assignment: CDR1 SGHDN and CDR2 FVKESK. The CDR3 covers 15 residues.

This sequence joins TRBV5-1 and TRBJ2-1; 11 bases map to TRBD2. The trim removed 4 bases at V and 6 bases at J, leaving 9 bases unmatched. In germline, CDR1 is SGHRS, CDR2 YFSETQ. CDR3 size: 16 residues. As DNA, the CDR3 is TGCGCCAGCAGCATTATTAGCGGGGGGGCTTTCAATGAGCAGTTCTTC. This gives the protein CASSIISGGAFNEQFF.

The chain recombines TRBV5-1 with TRBJ2-1; 8 bases line up with TRBD1. V dropped 4 bases and J dropped 8; count of bases not matched to a gene: 8. Germline values: CDR1 SGHRS, CDR2 YFSETQ. The CDR3 runs 14 residues. Here the CDR3 reads CASSVQGENYEQFF. In DNA form, the CDR3 reads TGCGCCAGCAGCGTACAGGGGGAGAACTATGAGCAGTTCTTC.